This entry features one T cell receptor beta chain sequence. The antigen remains unidentified. The data are from a study of T cell responses to AZD1222 COVID-19 vaccine. Regarding the study as a whole: Donors, mostly white British, included more females; clonal diversity was possibly underestimated. Along spike, vaccine-associated CD4 TCRs were found throughout, with dominance at 160-218 and 743-854. The number of AZD1222 recipients seropositive at baseline was only six.

Using immunoSEQ multiplex PCR, the repertoire was profiled, and TCRdb retains in-frame clones only, with some absent. The sample has roughly 120,000 clones, around 89% seen once. Pooling of second doses given at about 4 or about 12 weeks was done. The CDR3 covers 15 residues. Germline V lookup: CDR1 SGHAT, CDR2 FQNNGV. V dropped 5 bases and J dropped 2 bases, with 16 bases sitting between them. The sequencing used peripheral blood, collected 28 days after the second AZD1222 dose. The rearrangement uses TRBV11-2 and TRBJ2-7; D is possibly TRBD2 (5 bases). This receptor was identified in an adult who received the AZD1222 COVID-19 vaccine. The CDR3 is CASSLHGLLTYEQYF. The DNA for the CDR3 is TGTGCCAGCAGCCTCCACGGACTCTTAACCTACGAGCAGTACTTC.